This T cell receptor (beta chain) originates from a study of Ad26.COV2.S vaccination and SARS-CoV-2 variants. Measured with immunoSEQ multiplex PCR; TCRdb has only the in-frame clones, and not every one. The repertoire consists of some 350,000 clones, with around 92% occurring once and the leading ten covering 3.5% to 4.5%. The CDR3 has 8 residues. Comment on this clone: An end of the junction does not agree with germline; a read error may underlie this.

The V and J genes are TRBV5-3 and TRBJ1-1; no clear D gene. TRBV5-3 carries the ORF label, with uncertain function. This receptor was obtained from a human donor who had recovered from COVID-19. The sample consisted of peripheral blood, taken after recovery from COVID-19. The CDR3 bases are TGTGCCAGAAGCTTGTGGGTATTT. Its translation: CARSLWVF.